Shown below are 13 T cell receptor beta chains from a single sample sequenced in a study of cytomegalovirus exposure and HLA in healthy donors. Assay: immunoSEQ multiplex PCR; the TCRdb copy retains only in-frame clones and omits some. The sample has under 300,000 clones, around 85% seen once. Sequencing was performed on PBMCs. These receptors originate from a woman in her twenties or thirties in good health and CMV-seropositive.

The chain recombines TRBV7-9 with TRBJ2-3, with TRBD1 matching over 7 bases. Trimming at V came to 4 bases and at J to 5 bases, leaving 9 bases not matched to a gene. The germline V gene encodes CDR1 SEHNR and CDR2 FQNEAQ (reference sequence). The CDR3 is made up of 15 amino acids. The chain's CDR3 is CASSSSAGGLDTQYF. The CDR3 DNA follows: TGTGCCAGCAGCTCCTCGGCAGGGGGATTAGATACGCAGTATTTT.

J is TRBJ2-2 and V is TRBV9, with TRBD2 as a possible D gene (5 bases). Per germline, CDR1 SGDLS and CDR2 YYNGEE. The CDR3 runs 13 residues. Trimming left V 5 bases short and J 4 bases short, with 9 bases between. The CDR3 loop reads CASRPSGTGELFF. The CDR3 nucleotides are TGTGCCAGCAGACCAAGCGGCACCGGGGAGCTGTTTTTT.

This CDR3 reads CASSYSVEAGYTF. CDR3 bases: TGTGCCAGCAGTTACTCGGTCGAGGCGGGCTACACCTTC. V and J are TRBV6-5 and TRBJ1-2; D gene unclear. The germline gives CDR1 MNHEY, CDR2 SVGAGI. This CDR3 contains 13 residues. Between the trimmed V and J ends, which lost 0 bases and 8 bases, there was a span of 10 bases.

The rearrangement links TRBV5-6 to TRBJ1-4; 7 positions match TRBD1. Germline trimming cut 1 base from V and 7 bases from J; bases unmatched to any gene: 16. The length of the CDR3 is 18 residues. Per germline, CDR1 SGHDT and CDR2 YYEEEE. CDR3 DNA: TGTGCCAGCAGCTTGCCTCGCCCTATCGACAGGGTGGCTGAAAAACTGTTTTTT. Its protein product is CASSLPRPIDRVAEKLFF.

The chain uses TRBV5-4 and TRBJ1-1; TRBD1 might be the D (6 bases). V was shortened by 4 bases and J by 1 base, with 20 bases between the two germline ends. The CDR3 runs to 17 residues. The germline gives CDR1 SGHNT, CDR2 YYREEE (reference sequence). As DNA, the CDR3 is TGTGCCAGCAGCCCCCCCAGCAGGGGCGTGAAGAACACTGAAGCTTTCTTT. It specifies CASSPPSRGVKNTEAFF. Drawing the rest from reference TRBV5-4 and TRBJ1-1, the complete variable domain is ETGVTQSPTHLIKTRGQQVTLRCSSQSGHNTVSWYQQALGQGPQFIFQYYREEENGRGNFPPRFSGLQFPNYSSELNVNALELDDSALYLCASSPPSRGVKNTEAFFGQGTRLTVV.

This clone was picked up a small number of times. V usage is TRBV6-1 and J usage is TRBJ2-7; 7 bases align to TRBD2. The J segment lost 0 bases and the V segment lost 5 bases, leaving 7 bases of the junction unmatched. The CDR3 covers 15 residues. Germline CDR1 is MNHNS and CDR2 is SASEGT. The DNA of the CDR3 is TGTGCCAGCAGTACTCTGGGCGGGAGCTCCTACGAGCAGTACTTC. The encoded protein is CASSTLGGSSYEQYF.

This chain links TRBV19 with TRBJ2-4; TRBD1 might be the D (6 bases). V was shortened by 7 bases and J by 3 bases, with 19 bases between the two germline ends. CDR1 and CDR2 from the germline V gene are LNHDA and SQIVND (reference sequence). This CDR3 is 16 amino acids long. DNA of the CDR3: TGTGCCAGTACGGGAACAGGGAGTAAAGACAAAAACATTCAGTACTTC. As protein: CASTGTGSKDKNIQYF.

V and J are TRBV5-1 and TRBJ2-1, with TRBD2 matching 11 bases. V lost 4 bases, J lost 10 bases, and 10 bases stayed unmatched. The CDR3 consists of 15 residues. Germline loops: CDR1 SGHRS, CDR2 YFSETQ. The CDR3 loop reads CASSLYTSGRGEQFF. CDR3 sequence (DNA): TGCGCCAGCAGCCTGTATACTAGCGGGAGAGGCGAGCAGTTCTTC.

CDR3 in DNA: TGCAGCGTGCAGGGACAGGGGATTTCCTACGAGCAGTACTTC. Translated, it gives CSVQGQGISYEQYF. The rearrangement uses TRBV29-1 and TRBJ2-7; 10 bases align to TRBD1. Germline V gives CDR1 SQVTM, CDR2 ANQGSEA. The V segment lost 6 bases and the J segment 1 base; nucleotides outside the gene matches: 6. The CDR3 sequence is 14 residues long.

The chain couples TRBV7-9 to TRBJ1-1, with D hard to call. Trimming took off 5 bases at V and 4 bases at J, with 11 bases between the two ends. The CDR3 runs to 13 residues. Germline V CDR1 and CDR2: SEHNR, FQNEAQ (reference sequence). The CDR3 nucleotides read TGTGCCAGCAGCATATGGGGAGGCACTGAAGCTTTCTTT. Protein product: CASSIWGGTEAFF.

V usage is TRBV2 and J usage is TRBJ2-1; 7 bases fit TRBD2. Per germline, CDR1 SNHLY and CDR2 FYNNEI. J was trimmed by 4 bases and V by 3 bases; bases with no gene match: 15. CDR3 length: 18 residues. CDR3 amino acids: CASSDPAAYSGPYNEQFF. CDR3 DNA sequence: TGTGCCAGCAGTGATCCGGCGGCGTATAGCGGGCCTTACAATGAGCAGTTCTTC.

This clone turned up a few times. The V and J genes are TRBV4-2 and TRBJ1-2; 7 nucleotides align to TRBD1. This CDR3 is built from 15 residues. The trim removed 0 bases at V and 6 bases at J, leaving 7 bases unmatched. Germline CDR1 LGHNA, CDR2 YNFKEQ. In DNA, the CDR3 is TGTGCCAGCAGCCAAGAAAGCCAGGGGGGCAATGGCTACACCTTC. Its protein product is CASSQESQGGNGYTF.

The chain uses TRBV4-2 and TRBJ2-3; D is perhaps TRBD2 (6 bases). The V gene's germline CDR1 is LGHNA and CDR2 YNFKEQ. The CDR3 is made up of 17 amino acids. V was pared by 4 bases and J by 0 bases, with 17 bases between. CDR3 in DNA: TGTGCCAGCAGCCCCCGAGAAGGCGGGGTTAGCACAGATACGCAGTATTTT. Its protein is CASSPREGGVSTDTQYF.